The clone carrying this T cell receptor (beta chain) was detected once. Antigen specificity is unknown. Method: immunoSEQ multiplex PCR; TCRdb's copy keeps in-frame clones and lacks some. The table has 45,000 to 50,000 clones, 70% to 90% seen once; the top ten hold about 48%. The source of the sample is a study of OX40 agonist ivuxolimab in advanced cancers. Study-level background: Patient treatment consisted of intravenous ivuxolimab administration every 2 weeks at 0.01 to 10 mg/kg. Study results and caveats: Among patients with partial responses at 0.1-3.0 mg/kg, clonal expansion was among the lowest. Not determined was the antigen specificity of the expanded peripheral T cells. CD4+ T cells averaged fewer expanded clones than CD8+ T cells.

The CDR3 length is 16 residues. The V and J ends lost 5 bases and 2 bases respectively, with 19 bases between them. From germline, CDR1 is SGHDT and CDR2 YYEEEE. The sample here was CD4+ or CD8+ T cells sorted from blood, taken in a trial of the OX40 agonist ivuxolimab. The J gene is TRBJ2-5, the V gene TRBV5-6, with D possibly TRBD2 on 5 matching bases. The clonotype was recovered from an adult with an advanced solid tumor such as melanoma, head and neck, liver or kidney cancer. CDR3 DNA: TGTGCCAGCAGGGAGGACCGGCAGCGGCCACAAGAGACCCAGTACTTC. As protein: CASREDRQRPQETQYF. Filled out from reference TRBV5-6 and TRBJ2-5, the complete variable domain reads DAGVTQSPTHLIKTRGQQVTLRCSPKSGHDTVSWYQQALGQGPQFIFQYYEEEERQRGNFPDRFSGHQFPNYSSELNVNALLLGDSALYLCASREDRQRPQETQYFGPGTRLLVL.